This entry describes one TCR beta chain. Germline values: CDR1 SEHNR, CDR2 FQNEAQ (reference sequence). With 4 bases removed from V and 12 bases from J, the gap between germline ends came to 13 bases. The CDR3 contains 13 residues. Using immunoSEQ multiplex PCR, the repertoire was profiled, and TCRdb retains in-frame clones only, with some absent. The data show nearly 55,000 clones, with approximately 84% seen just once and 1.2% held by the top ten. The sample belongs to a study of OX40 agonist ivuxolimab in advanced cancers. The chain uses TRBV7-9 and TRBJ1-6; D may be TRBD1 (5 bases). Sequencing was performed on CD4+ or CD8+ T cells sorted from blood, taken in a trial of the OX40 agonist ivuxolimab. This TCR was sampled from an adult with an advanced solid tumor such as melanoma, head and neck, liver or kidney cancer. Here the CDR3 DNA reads TGTGCCAGCAGCTGGGGCCCCAAGGAACCCCTCCACTTT. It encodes CASSWGPKEPLHF.